The sequence of this T cell receptor beta chain was determined in a study of cytomegalovirus exposure and HLA in healthy donors. With regard to this clone: Its specificity is not known.

Whole-study findings and limits: Presence/absence analyses treated sequencing depth as roughly uniform across donors. A cluster of highly shared sequence variants was likely a sequencing artifact.

The primer mix had 60 Vbeta and 13 Jbeta primers. Sequencing was performed with immunoSEQ multiplex PCR; in TCRdb, only in-frame clones are kept and a portion is missing. The sample shows 98,000 or so clones, 60% to 85% of them seen only once. Trimming cost V 7 bases and J 0 bases; bases outside gene matches: 7. Germline V gene sequence: CDR1 LNHDA, CDR2 SQIVND (reference sequence). The CDR3 is 15 amino acids. The specimen was PBMCs. The J gene is TRBJ1-1, the V gene TRBV19; 8 nucleotides match TRBD1. This TCR came from a man in his fifties or sixties in good health and CMV-seropositive. The CDR3 DNA sequence: TGTGCCAGTATCAAAGACAGGGGAATGAACACTGAAGCTTTCTTT. The encoded protein is CASIKDRGMNTEAFF.